Each of the 3 T cell receptor beta chains below was sequenced from the same sample in a study of blood T cell repertoires in COVID-19. Profiling relied on immunoSEQ multiplex PCR, and the TCRdb table lists in-frame clones only, not all of them. The profile shows some 80,000 clones, roughly 78% of them singletons. Material: peripheral blood. The receptors stem from a woman older than 75 with active or convalescent COVID-19.

This chain connects TRBV4-1 to TRBJ1-2, with D possibly being TRBD1 (5 bases). From germline, CDR1 is MGHRA and CDR2 YSYEKL. Trimming took 0 bases from V and 5 from J, leaving 10 bases between them. This CDR3 contains 14 residues. The CDR3 sequence is CASSQEERGYGYTF. CDR3 sequence (DNA): TGCGCCAGCAGCCAAGAGGAAAGGGGATATGGCTACACCTTC.

The chain links TRBV6-2 or TRBV6-3 to TRBJ1-5; D uncertain. This CDR3 is built from 17 residues. CDR1 and CDR2 (germline): MNHEY, SVGEGT. The V end was cut by 0 bases, the J end by 0 bases, with 12 bases between. The CDR3 bases are TGTGCCAGCAGTTACTCAATGGGCACCTATAGCAATCAGCCCCAGCATTTT. Residues: CASSYSMGTYSNQPQHF.

The J gene is TRBJ2-7, the V gene TRBV4-3, with D possibly being TRBD2 (5 bases). The CDR3 has 18 amino acids. Between the trimmed V and J ends, which lost 0 bases and 0 bases, there was a span of 18 bases. From germline, CDR1 is LGHNA and CDR2 YSLEER. CDR3 bases: TGCGCCAGCAGCCAAGATTTCCCCCACGGTGACTACTCCTACGAGCAGTACTTC. Its protein product is CASSQDFPHGDYSYEQYF.